This T cell receptor beta chain was obtained from a study of T cell repertoires in cytomegalovirus infection. Findings of the study overall: Totalled public TCR beta family frequency picked out people who carried CMV plus the relevant HLA.

Comment on this clonotype: Antigen unknown.

TCRdb processed the reads anew with MiXCR; each CDR3 protein has one entry. The sample yields 900,000 to 950,000 distinct CDR3 sequences, roughly 31% seen once. The sample was cultured CD8+ T cells from PBMCs, taken from culture after CMV antigen stimulation. The TCR was taken from a human donor in good health (CMV status not recorded). Some clones in this sample may be carry-over from other donors' samples.

Written as DNA, the CDR3 is TGTGCCAGCAGTGAAGACCGGGACAGGCTCACCGGGGAGCTGTTTTTT. The encoded protein is CASSEDRDRLTGELFF. The V and J genes are TRBV2 and TRBJ2-2, with 8 bases identical to TRBD1. CDR3 length equals 16 residues. V shed 1 base and J 4 bases; nucleotides not matched to a gene: 5. Germline V gene lookup returns CDR1 SNHLY and CDR2 FYNNEI.